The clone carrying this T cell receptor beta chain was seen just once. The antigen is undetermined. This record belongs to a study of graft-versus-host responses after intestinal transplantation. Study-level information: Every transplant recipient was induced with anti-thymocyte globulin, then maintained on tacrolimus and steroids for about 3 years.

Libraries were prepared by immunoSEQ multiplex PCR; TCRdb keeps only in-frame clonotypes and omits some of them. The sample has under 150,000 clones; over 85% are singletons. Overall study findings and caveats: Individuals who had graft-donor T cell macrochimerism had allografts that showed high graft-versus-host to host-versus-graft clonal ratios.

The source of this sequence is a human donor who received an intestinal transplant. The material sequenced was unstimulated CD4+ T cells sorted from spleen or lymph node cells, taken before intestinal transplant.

As DNA, the CDR3 is TGTGCCAGCAGTAGGACAGGGGCCCACCCTAGGACTGAAGCTTTCTTT. Translation gives CASSRTGAHPRTEAFF. The gene calls are TRBV27 and TRBJ1-1, with 9 bases lining up with TRBD1. CDR3 length: 16 residues. CDR1 is MNHEY, CDR2 SMNVEV, per germline (reference sequence). The V gene end was trimmed by 5 bases and the J gene end by 5 bases; junction bases not matched to a gene: 12.